This entry lists 23 T cell receptor beta chains sequenced from one sample in a study of regulatory T cells in long-lasting Graves disease. Time point defined: persistent/refractory GD, antithyroid drugs over 5 years with positive TRAb. RNA extracted from PBMCs served as the sequencing template. Building the TCR beta libraries relied on iRepertoire HTBI primers, and CDR3 regions underwent Arm-PCR. MiXCR, applied by TCRdb to the multiplex PCR reads, yields one record per CDR3 protein. Of hundreds of thousands of distinct CDR3 sequences in the sample, less than 25% are singletons; the top ten hold 6.5% to 10%. The material was peripheral blood mononuclear cells (PBMCs), obtained when the disease was refractory, from a patient treated with antithyroid drugs. The receptors originated from a female donor with Graves disease.

This clonotype showed up many times. The genes are TRBV6-2 or TRBV6-3 and TRBJ1-1; D ambiguous. The CDR3 runs to 14 residues. Between the trimmed V and J ends, which lost 2 bases and 1 base, there was a span of 8 bases. The germline CDR1 and CDR2 sequences are MNHEY and SVGEGT. Here the CDR3 reads CASSYGQENTEAFF. The CDR3 region has the DNA TGTGCCAGCAGTTACGGCCAGGAGAACACTGAAGCTTTCTTT.

The V call is TRBV11-2, the J call TRBJ2-3, with D unresolved. The ends were cut back, 0 bases at V and 1 base at J, with 2 bases in the middle. The CDR3 totals 13 residues. Looked up from germline, CDR1 is SGHAT and CDR2 is FQNNGV. The CDR3 DNA follows: TGTGCCAGCAGCTTAGACGGCACAGATACGCAGTATTTT. Translation: CASSLDGTDTQYF.

The V gene is TRBV12-3 or TRBV12-4, the J gene TRBJ2-4; 8 positions match TRBD1. V gave up 5 bases and J gave up 6 bases; unmatched junction bases: 6. The CDR3 has 14 residues. The CDR3 bases are TGTGCCAGCAGTCCACAGGGGGGCGGAAACATTCAGTACTTC. It translates to CASSPQGGGNIQYF.

The chain couples TRBV4-2 to TRBJ2-5; no definite D call. The CDR3 covers 14 residues. Trimming left V 0 bases short and J 4 bases short, with 9 bases between. Germline loops: CDR1 LGHNA, CDR2 YNFKEQ. The CDR3 nucleotides read TGTGCCAGCAGCCAAGAGGTCCGTGGAGAGACCCAGTACTTC. This sequence encodes CASSQEVRGETQYF.

The sample holds many counts of this clonotype. This chain connects TRBV28 to TRBJ1-5, with TRBD1 identical over 7 bases. The V gene's germline CDR1 is MDHEN and CDR2 SYDVKM. After removal of 4 bases from V and 7 bases from J, the junction contained 10 bases not matched to a gene. The CDR3 consists of 15 residues. The CDR3 region is CASSSPRTGSQPQHF. In nucleotides, the CDR3 is TGTGCCAGCAGTTCCCCCCGGACAGGTAGCCAGCCCCAGCATTTT.

This clonotype has more than one count but fewer than ten. V is TRBV5-1 and J is TRBJ1-3, with unresolved D. Trimming shortened V by 4 bases and J by 2 bases, and 16 bases separated the two germline ends. CDR1 is SGHRS, CDR2 YFSETQ, per germline. The CDR3 sequence is 16 residues long. CDR3 DNA sequence: TGCGCCAGCAGCCCGGGAGCGACTGGGACTGGAAACACCATATATTTT. It translates to CASSPGATGTGNTIYF.

The rearrangement joins TRBV7-2 to TRBJ2-2, with D perhaps matching TRBD1 (5 bases). The CDR3 has 15 residues. In germline, CDR1 is SGHTA, CDR2 FQGNSA. Deletions cut 5 bases from V and 7 bases from J, with 17 bases between. CDR3 amino acids: CASSPSTRGRGELFF. CDR3 in DNA: TGTGCCAGCAGCCCGTCGACAAGGGGTCGCGGGGAGCTGTTTTTT.

The chain is built from TRBV28 and TRBJ2-3; unclear D gene. The CDR3 is made up of 14 amino acids. The V gene lost 2 bases and the J gene lost 7 bases, with 13 bases spanning the gap. Germline V gene sequence: CDR1 MDHEN, CDR2 SYDVKM. CDR3 loop: CASSLGPSQNTQYF. Written as DNA, the CDR3 is TGTGCCAGCAGTTTAGGGCCTTCGCAAAATACGCAGTATTTT.

Note on this clonotype: This may come from a read error, since a much larger clone is one base off. The CDR3 sequence is CASRGLVPYNEQLF. The CDR3 region has the DNA TGTGCCAGCAGAGGGCTAGTTCCCTACAATGAGCAGCTCTTC. The rearrangement joins TRBV6-1 to TRBJ2-1; D remains ambiguous. Germline CDR1 and CDR2: MNHNS and SASEGT. The CDR3 totals 14 residues.

As concerns this clonotype: Being one base from a much bigger clone, this may be a read error. The DNA is omitted, as the CDR3 cannot be located on it reliably, and the CDR3 follows TCRdb's listing. V and J are TRBV28 and TRBJ2-5; the table's D call of TRBD1 was not tested on the DNA. Germline V gene lookup returns CDR1 MDHEN and CDR2 SYDVKM. Both ends counted, the CDR3 spans 16 residues. The CDR3 loop is CASSLWGQGTHETQHF.

This clonotype was observed at least ten times. The J gene is TRBJ1-5, the V gene TRBV28, with TRBD1 identical over 7 bases. In germline, CDR1 is MDHEN, CDR2 SYDVKM. The CDR3 runs to 16 residues. V trimming: 6 bases; J trimming: 4 bases; junction bases outside the gene matches: 12. In DNA, the CDR3 is TGTGCCAGCAGCCCATGGAAGGGGGCTGATAATCAGCCCCAGCATTTT. Its translation is CASSPWKGADNQPQHF.

This clonotype was detected ten times or more. The V call is TRBV2, the J call TRBJ1-5, with TRBD1 identical over 9 bases. Germline V gene lookup returns CDR1 SNHLY and CDR2 FYNNEI. The CDR3 is made up of 14 amino acids. The V and J ends lost 10 bases and 5 bases, in that order; junction bases with no gene match: 9. Here the CDR3 DNA reads TGTGCCACCCACGGGACAGGGATACATCAGCCCCAGCATTTT. Translation gives CATHGTGIHQPQHF.

This clonotype was recorded at least ten times. The chain uses TRBV19 and TRBJ1-5; 9 bases match TRBD1. The CDR3 length is 16 residues. Germline trimming cut 6 bases from V and 5 bases from J; bases unmatched to any gene: 11. Germline V lookup: CDR1 LNHDA, CDR2 SQIVND (reference sequence). The CDR3 DNA follows: TGTGCCAGTAGCCTTGGGACAGGGATCCCGCATCAGCCCCAGCATTTT. Amino acids: CASSLGTGIPHQPQHF. The full variable domain, rest sourced from reference TRBV19 and TRBJ1-5, is DGGITQSPKYLFRKEGQNVTLSCEQNLNHDAMYWYRQDPGQGLRLIYYSQIVNDFQKGDIAEGYSVSREKKESFPLTVTSAQKNPTAFYLCASSLGTGIPHQPQHFGDGTRLSIL.

This clonotype occurred many times. V is TRBV29-1 and J is TRBJ2-5; possible D gene TRBD1, 6 bases. The CDR3 runs to 15 residues. V dropped 0 bases and J dropped 4 bases, with 15 bases sitting between them. In germline, CDR1 is SQVTM, CDR2 ANQGSEA. The CDR3 protein is CSVEEGAVSRETQYF. CDR3 sequence (DNA): TGCAGCGTTGAAGAGGGGGCCGTTTCACGAGAGACCCAGTACTTC.

The chain couples TRBV5-1 to TRBJ2-7, with D tentatively TRBD1 (5 bases). Germline V gives CDR1 SGHRS, CDR2 YFSETQ. The V and J ends lost 0 bases and 6 bases respectively, with 10 bases between them. The CDR3 has 13 residues. Here the CDR3 DNA reads TGCGCCAGCAGCTTGGGTAGCAGGGTCGAGCAGTACTTC. This gives the protein CASSLGSRVEQYF.

A word on this clonotype: A single base is all that separates this from a far larger clone, so a read error is likely. V and J are TRBV10-3 and TRBJ2-5; 9 bases map to TRBD2. From germline, CDR1 is ENHRY and CDR2 SYGVKD. V lost 10 bases to trimming and J lost 5 bases; unmatched junction nucleotides: 17. The CDR3 consists of 16 residues. The CDR3 here is CASGLNPAGGGETQYF. Here the CDR3 DNA reads TGTGCCAGCGGTTTGAATCCAGCGGGAGGCGGGGAGACCCAGTACTTC.

The rearrangement links TRBV20-1 to TRBJ2-2, with D unclear. The CDR3 covers 15 residues. Germline CDR1 is DFQATT and CDR2 is SNEGSKA (reference sequence). Trimming took off 6 bases at V and 2 bases at J, with 16 bases between the two ends. The CDR3 DNA reads TGCAGTGCCTACGGGTCAGCTCAAAACACCGGGGAGCTGTTTTTT. This sequence encodes CSAYGSAQNTGELFF.

The chain employs TRBV10-3 and TRBJ2-1; maybe TRBD2 (5 bases). The CDR3 runs 17 residues. V was trimmed by 0 bases and J by 9 bases, leaving 21 bases between them. The germline gives CDR1 ENHRY, CDR2 SYGVKD. The CDR3 is CAISESGSRSRGVEQFF. CDR3 DNA sequence: TGTGCCATCAGTGAGTCTGGATCACGGTCCCGGGGTGTTGAGCAGTTCTTC.

At least ten counts were recorded for this clonotype. This chain uses TRBV3-1 with TRBJ2-7; 8 bases agree with TRBD1. This CDR3 region has 14 residues. The junction had 4 bases not matched to a gene; V was cut back by 3 bases and J by 3 bases. CDR1 is LGHDT, CDR2 YNNKEL, per germline (reference sequence). The CDR3 sequence: CASSHQGQVYEQYF. CDR3 coding DNA: TGTGCCAGCAGCCACCAGGGACAGGTCTACGAGCAGTACTTC.

The J gene is TRBJ2-1, the V gene TRBV5-6; no definite D call. The CDR3 has 15 amino acids. Germline V CDR1 and CDR2: SGHDT, YYEEEE. The germline V and J ends were trimmed by 3 bases and 6 bases, with 16 bases remaining between them. CDR3 nucleotide sequence: TGTGCCAGCAGCTCCCGTGGGGTTGGGTCCAATGAGCAGTTCTTC. It specifies CASSSRGVGSNEQFF. Based on the CDR3 plus reference TRBV5-6 and TRBJ2-1, the full variable domain is DAGVTQSPTHLIKTRGQQVTLRCSPKSGHDTVSWYQQALGQGPQFIFQYYEEEERQRGNFPDRFSGHQFPNYSSELNVNALLLGDSALYLCASSSRGVGSNEQFFGPGTRLTVL.

The CDR3 DNA sequence: TGTGCCAGCAGCTTAGCCCTTCGAAGACTAGCGCGAAGCTCCTACAATGAGCAGTTCTTC. This gives the protein CASSLALRRLARSSYNEQFF. The J gene is TRBJ2-1, the V gene TRBV7-8; 8 bases match TRBD2. The CDR3 runs to 20 residues. Germline V gene lookup returns CDR1 SGHVS and CDR2 FQNEAQ. V shed 0 bases and J 0 bases; nucleotides not matched to a gene: 13. The full variable domain, rest sourced from reference TRBV7-8 and TRBJ2-1, is GAGVSQSPRYKVAKRGQDVALRCDPISGHVSLFWYQQALGQGPEFLTYFQNEAQLDKSGLPSDRFFAERPEGSVSTLKIQRTQQEDSAVYLCASSLALRRLARSSYNEQFFGPGTRLTVL.

There are many counts of this clonotype. The rearrangement links TRBV2 to TRBJ1-5; no definite D call. The CDR3 contains 13 residues. V was shortened by 3 bases and J by 7 bases, with 10 bases between the two germline ends. Germline V gene data show CDR1 as SNHLY and CDR2 as FYNNEI. The CDR3 here is CASSDMGVQPQHF. The CDR3 DNA follows: TGTGCCAGCAGTGACATGGGAGTCCAGCCCCAGCATTTT.

CDR3 region: CSAPKAGTGELFF. Written as DNA, the CDR3 is TGCAGTGCCCCTAAGGCGGGCACCGGGGAGCTGTTTTTT. The V and J genes are TRBV20-1 and TRBJ2-2, with D perhaps matching TRBD2 (5 bases). This CDR3 spans 13 amino acids. Trimming took 6 bases from V and 4 from J, leaving 12 bases between them. Germline CDR1 DFQATT, CDR2 SNEGSKA (reference sequence).